The rows below give T cell receptor beta chains drawn from one sample of a study of blood T cell repertoires in COVID-19. Data came from immunoSEQ multiplex PCR; TCRdb stores just in-frame clones and leaves some out. The sample consists of 20,000 or so clones, about 89% of them appearing once. The material sequenced was peripheral blood. The receptors originated from a man over 45 with active COVID-19. Both conserved end residues are part of each CDR3. D genes are given only for firm matches. Only part of the rows carry a size: once, few, many, or a class if the clone is expanded.

>TRBV7-2|once|TRBJ2-7|-
CASSSQGSNVEQYF
TGTGCCAGCAGCTCCCAGGGTTCTAATGTTGAGCAGTACTTC
>TRBV13|-|TRBJ1-3|-
CASSLGRVIGNTIYF
TGTGCCAGCAGCTTAGGCAGGGTGATTGGAAACACCATATATTTT
>TRBV7-2|-|TRBJ2-7|-
CASSFGSLLRPEQYF
TGTGCCAGCAGCTTCGGGTCTCTCTTAAGGCCCGAGCAGTACTTC
>TRBV4-1|-|TRBJ2-1|TRBD2
CASSRRLAGESSYNEQFF
TGCGCCAGCAGCCGTCGGCTAGCGGGGGAGAGCTCCTACAATGAGCAGTTCTTC
>TRBV7-2|-|TRBJ2-1|TRBD2
CASSSGRAYNEQFF
TGTGCCAGCAGCTCCGGGAGGGCCTACAATGAGCAGTTCTTC
>TRBV3-1/TRBV3-2|-|TRBJ1-2|-
CASSQGANPGDGYTF
TGTGCCAGCAGCCAAGGGGCCAATCCCGGGGATGGCTACACCTTC
>TRBV19|few|TRBJ2-2|-
CASTSYRMYNGKNTGELFF
TGTGCCAGTACCTCTTATCGTATGTATAACGGGAAGAACACCGGGGAGCTGTTTTTT
>TRBV3-1/TRBV3-2|-|TRBJ2-2|TRBD1
CASSLDRAVGELFF
TGTGCCAGCAGCTTGGACAGGGCGGTCGGGGAGCTGTTTTTT
>TRBV7-2|-|TRBJ2-5|TRBD2
CASSLGYSGRADQETQYF
TGTGCCAGCAGCTTAGGATATAGCGGGAGGGCCGACCAAGAGACCCAGTACTTC
>TRBV29-1|-|TRBJ2-7|TRBD2
CSVALAGEIYEQYF
TGCAGCGTGGCTCTAGCGGGAGAGATCTACGAGCAGTACTTC
>TRBV24-1|-|TRBJ2-2|TRBD2
CATKRDANTGELFF
TGTGCCACCAAGCGGGACGCGAACACCGGGGAGCTGTTTTTT
>TRBV7-3|-|TRBJ2-5|TRBD1
CASSLAGGSETQYF
TGTGCCAGCAGCTTAGCAGGGGGCTCTGAGACCCAGTACTTC
>TRBV9|-|TRBJ1-2|-
CASTPGTRTGYTF
TGTGCCAGCACCCCCGGGACAAGGACGGGTTACACCTTC
>TRBV10-3|-|TRBJ2-7|-
CAIRGPGRQGSYEQYF
TGTGCCATCAGGGGGCCGGGCCGCCAGGGCTCGTACGAGCAGTACTTC
>TRBV5-1|once|TRBJ1-1|-
CASSTGSFTEAFF
TGCGCTAGCAGCACGGGGTCGTTCACTGAAGCTTTCTTT
>TRBV6-4|-|TRBJ2-1|-
CASSGDSSYNEQFF
TGTGCCAGCAGTGGAGACAGCTCCTACAATGAGCAGTTCTTC
>TRBV9|-|TRBJ1-2|-
CASSKDTGANYGYTF
TGTGCCAGCAGCAAAGACACGGGAGCTAACTATGGCTACACCTTC
>TRBV6-5|-|TRBJ2-7|TRBD2
CATVERETYEQYF
TGTGCCACCGTAGAGCGGGAGACCTACGAGCAGTACTTC
>TRBV7-2|-|TRBJ2-7|TRBD2
CASSLRTSLAYEQYF
TGTGCCAGCAGCCTCCGGACTAGCTTGGCCTACGAGCAGTACTTC
>TRBV28|few|TRBJ2-5|-
CASSGRSGAETQYF
TGTGCCAGCAGTGGCCGGAGTGGGGCAGAGACCCAGTACTTC
>TRBV2|once|TRBJ2-1|TRBD2
CASSTSGRDRIGFF
TGTGCCAGCAGTACTAGCGGGAGGGACCGGATTGGATTCTTC
>TRBV5-6|-|TRBJ2-7|TRBD1
CASSEAGGSYEQYF
TGTGCCAGCAGCGAGGCAGGGGGCTCCTACGAGCAGTACTTC
>TRBV6-2/TRBV6-3|-|TRBJ2-3|TRBD2
CASNPRGGYTDTQYF
TGTGCCAGCAACCCCCGCGGGGGTTACACAGATACGCAGTATTTT
>TRBV2|-|TRBJ1-2|TRBD1
CAITTGTGYYGYTF
TGTGCCATTACTACCGGGACAGGGTACTATGGCTACACCTTC
>TRBV5-4|-|TRBJ2-7|TRBD2
CASSLGAGGRDEQYF
TGTGCCAGCAGCTTAGGAGCGGGGGGGCGGGACGAGCAGTACTTC
>TRBV14|-|TRBJ2-7|-
CASSEHYEQYF
TGTGCCAGCAGCGAGCACTACGAGCAGTACTTC
>TRBV5-5|-|TRBJ1-6|-
CASSLSDRPYNSPLHF
TGTGCCAGCAGCTTGTCGGACAGACCATATAATTCACCCCTCCACTTT
>TRBV5-4|-|TRBJ2-1|TRBD2
CASSPDQRERGEQFF
TGTGCCAGCAGCCCTGACCAGCGGGAGAGAGGTGAGCAGTTCTTC
>TRBV19|-|TRBJ1-4|-
CASSLQDRRNEKLFF
TGTGCCAGTAGTTTGCAGGACAGAAGAAATGAAAAACTGTTTTTT
>TRBV19|few|TRBJ1-1|-
CASSVGTAFQPGDTEAFF
TGTGCCAGTAGTGTTGGGACCGCTTTTCAACCAGGGGACACTGAAGCTTTCTTT